This TCR beta chain was recorded in a study of T cells in Graves' hyperthyroidism and ophthalmopathy. Germline CDR1 and CDR2: LNHDA and SQIVND (reference sequence). With 8 bases removed from V and 3 bases from J, the gap between germline ends came to 25 bases. There are 17 residues in the CDR3. Those patients with uncontrolled infection, other autoimmune disease, pregnancy or lactation were excluded. Diagnosis relied on clinical symptoms, serum thyroxine and TRAb, thyroid ultrasound and orbital computed tomography. Using RNA transcripts as the source, TCR beta CDR3 regions were amplified. The primer set for the first-round RT-PCR of the TCR CDR3 was HTBI. MiXCR, run by TCRdb on the multiplex PCR reads, gives a single entry per CDR3 protein. There are nearly 600,000 distinct CDR3 sequences in the sample; about 14% occur only once, and around 7% lies in the top ten. Study conclusions and caveats: Model predictions of ophthalmopathy came a median about six months before onset. Researchers report that a 13 V-J model separated ophthalmopathy from stable hyperthyroidism.

Notes on this clonotype: What it recognizes is unknown.

The source material was blood. The V and J genes are TRBV19 and TRBJ1-1; D is unclear. This receptor was obtained from a woman in her late teens or twenties with Graves' ophthalmopathy. The CDR3 sequence is CASRILQIRAHHTEAFF. DNA of the CDR3: TGTGCCAGTCGCATATTACAGATACGAGCTCATCACACTGAAGCTTTCTTT.